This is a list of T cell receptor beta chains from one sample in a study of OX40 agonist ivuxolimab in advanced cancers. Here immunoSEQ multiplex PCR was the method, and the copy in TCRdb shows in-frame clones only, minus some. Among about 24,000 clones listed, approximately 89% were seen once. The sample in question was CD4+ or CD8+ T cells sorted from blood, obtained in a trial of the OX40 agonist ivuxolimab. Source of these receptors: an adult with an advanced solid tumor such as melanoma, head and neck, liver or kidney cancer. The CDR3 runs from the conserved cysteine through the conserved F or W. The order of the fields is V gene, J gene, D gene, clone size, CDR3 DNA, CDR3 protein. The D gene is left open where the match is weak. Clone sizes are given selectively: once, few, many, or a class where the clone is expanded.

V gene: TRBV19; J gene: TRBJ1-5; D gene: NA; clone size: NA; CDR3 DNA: TGTGCCAGTAGTACCCCCAGGGAACGCAATCAGCCCCAGCATTTT; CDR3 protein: CASSTPRERNQPQHF
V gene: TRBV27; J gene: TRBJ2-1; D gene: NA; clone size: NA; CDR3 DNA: TGTGCCAGCAGTTCCGGAAAAAGCGGTTCGACCTCCTACAATGAGCAGTTCTTC; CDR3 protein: CASSSGKSGSTSYNEQFF
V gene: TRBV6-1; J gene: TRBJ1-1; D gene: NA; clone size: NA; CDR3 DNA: TGTGCCAGCAGCCAGGGTTGGGTGAACACTGAAGCTTTCTTT; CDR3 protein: CASSQGWVNTEAFF
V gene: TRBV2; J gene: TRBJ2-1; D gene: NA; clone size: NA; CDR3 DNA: TGTGCCAGCAGTGAAGGGTTAAGGGGTGAGCAGTTCTTC; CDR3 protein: CASSEGLRGEQFF
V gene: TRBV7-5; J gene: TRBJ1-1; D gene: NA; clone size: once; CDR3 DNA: TGTGCCAGAAGCCCGACAGGCGACAACACTGAAGCTTTCTTT; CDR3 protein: CARSPTGDNTEAFF
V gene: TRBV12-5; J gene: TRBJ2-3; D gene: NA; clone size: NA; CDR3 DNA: TGTGCTAGTGGGCTAGACACGGCCCGGCAGTATTTT; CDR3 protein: CASGLDTARQYF
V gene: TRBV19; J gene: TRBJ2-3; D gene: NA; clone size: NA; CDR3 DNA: TGTGCGGCAGGACTTCTCACAGATACGCAGTATTTT; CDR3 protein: CAAGLLTDTQYF
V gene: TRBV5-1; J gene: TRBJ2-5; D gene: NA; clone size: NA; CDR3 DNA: TGCGCCAGCAGCTCGGGTAGTGGGGGGGCCCTTCTAGAGACCCAGTACTTC; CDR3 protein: CASSSGSGGALLETQYF
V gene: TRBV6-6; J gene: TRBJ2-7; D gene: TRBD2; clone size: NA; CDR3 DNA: TGTGCCAGCAGCCTAGCGGGGGGCCCCTACGAGCAGTACTTC; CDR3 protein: CASSLAGGPYEQYF
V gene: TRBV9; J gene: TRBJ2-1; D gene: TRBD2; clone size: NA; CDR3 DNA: TGTGCCAGCAGCGTAGGAAGCGGGAACTACAATGAGCAGTTCTTC; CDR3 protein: CASSVGSGNYNEQFF
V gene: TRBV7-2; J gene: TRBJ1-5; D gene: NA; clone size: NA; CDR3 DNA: TGTGCCAGCAGCTTAGACAGGGCCCCCAATCAGCCCCAGCATTTT; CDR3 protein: CASSLDRAPNQPQHF
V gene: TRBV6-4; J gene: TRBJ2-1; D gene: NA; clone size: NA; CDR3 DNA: TGTGCCAGCAGTGAGCCGCCCTACAATGAGCAGTTCTTC; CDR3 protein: CASSEPPYNEQFF
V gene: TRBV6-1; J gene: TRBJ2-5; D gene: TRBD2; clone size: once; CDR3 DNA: TGTGCCAGCAGTGATGGACTAGCGGGAAGAGAGACCCAGTACTTC; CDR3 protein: CASSDGLAGRETQYF
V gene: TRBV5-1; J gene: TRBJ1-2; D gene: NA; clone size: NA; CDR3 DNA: TGCGCCAGCAGCTACGCGGAAAACTATGGCTACACCTTC; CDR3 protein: CASSYAENYGYTF
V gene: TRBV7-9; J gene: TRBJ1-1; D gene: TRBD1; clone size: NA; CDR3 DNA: TGTGCCAGCAGCGTGCTGGGACAGGGGAACACTGAAGCTTTCTTT; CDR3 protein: CASSVLGQGNTEAFF
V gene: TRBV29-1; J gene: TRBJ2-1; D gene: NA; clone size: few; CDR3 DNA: TGCAGCATCACTAGCTCCTACAATGAGCAGTTCTTC; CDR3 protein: CSITSSYNEQFF
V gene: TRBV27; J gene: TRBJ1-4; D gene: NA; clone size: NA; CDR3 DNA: TGTGCCAGCAGTAGGAGGAACGAAAAACTGTTTTTT; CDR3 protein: CASSRRNEKLFF
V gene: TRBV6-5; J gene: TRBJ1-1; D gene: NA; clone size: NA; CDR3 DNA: TGTGCCAGCAGTTTAACCCGCTTGAACACTGAAGCTTTCTTT; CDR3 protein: CASSLTRLNTEAFF
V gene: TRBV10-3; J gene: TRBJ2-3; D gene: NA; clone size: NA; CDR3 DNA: TGTGCCATTCTACTACAGGGAGATACGCAGTATTTT; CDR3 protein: CAILLQGDTQYF
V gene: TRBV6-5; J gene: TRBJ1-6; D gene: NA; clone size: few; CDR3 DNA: TGTGCCAGCAGTTACTCGAATCGCTCACCCCTCCACTTT; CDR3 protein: CASSYSNRSPLHF
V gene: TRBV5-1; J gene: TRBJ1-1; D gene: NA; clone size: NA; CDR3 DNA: TGCGCCAGCAGCCCCCAGACAGGTAACACTGAAGCTTTCTTT; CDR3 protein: CASSPQTGNTEAFF
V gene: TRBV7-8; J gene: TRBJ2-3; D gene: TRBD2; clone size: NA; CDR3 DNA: TGTGCCAGCAGCTTGGACTCCGGGACTAGCGCGTCCGGTACGCAGTATTTT; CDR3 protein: CASSLDSGTSASGTQYF
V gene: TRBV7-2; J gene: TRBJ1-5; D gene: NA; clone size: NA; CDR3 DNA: TGTGCCAGCAGCTTAAGCGCCAGCCTTGGCCAGCCCCAGCATTTT; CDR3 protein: CASSLSASLGQPQHF
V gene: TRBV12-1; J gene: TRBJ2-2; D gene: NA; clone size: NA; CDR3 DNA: TGTGCCAGCAGCTTGGACAGGAGACCCGGGGAGCTGTTTTTT; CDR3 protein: CASSLDRRPGELFF
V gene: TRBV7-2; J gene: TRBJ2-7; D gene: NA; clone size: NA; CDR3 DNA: TGTGCCAGCAGCCTTCACTACGAGCAGTACTTC; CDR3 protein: CASSLHYEQYF
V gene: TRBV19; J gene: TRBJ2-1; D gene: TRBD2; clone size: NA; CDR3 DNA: TGTGCCAGTAGTCCTTCCGGGACTAGCAGATCTTCGGTCTTC; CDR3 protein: CASSPSGTSRSSVF
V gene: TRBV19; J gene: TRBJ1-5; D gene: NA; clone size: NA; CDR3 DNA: TGTGCCAGTAGTATTTGGGGCGGGGATAGCAATCAGCCCCAGCATTTT; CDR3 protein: CASSIWGGDSNQPQHF
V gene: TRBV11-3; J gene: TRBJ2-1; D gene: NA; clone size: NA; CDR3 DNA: TGTGCCAGCAGCTTAGGTCAGGGCTCCTACAATGAGCAGTTCTTC; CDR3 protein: CASSLGQGSYNEQFF
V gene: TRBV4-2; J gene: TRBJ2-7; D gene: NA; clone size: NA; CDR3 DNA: TGTGCCAGCAGCCAAGATTGGGGGAGAGGAGACGAGCAGTACTTC; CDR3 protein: CASSQDWGRGDEQYF
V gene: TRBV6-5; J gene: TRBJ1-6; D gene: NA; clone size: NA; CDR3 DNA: TGTGCCAGCAGTTCGGGACGGAATAATTCACCCCTCCACTTT; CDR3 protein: CASSSGRNNSPLHF
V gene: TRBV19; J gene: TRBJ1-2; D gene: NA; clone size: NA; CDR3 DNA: TGTGCCAGTAGGGCGGGCTTGGACTATGGCTACACCTTC; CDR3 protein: CASRAGLDYGYTF
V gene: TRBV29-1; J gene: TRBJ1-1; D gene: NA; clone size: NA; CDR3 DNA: TGCAGCGGATCTATGGGGGGGGACACTGAAGCTTTCTTT; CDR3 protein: CSGSMGGDTEAFF
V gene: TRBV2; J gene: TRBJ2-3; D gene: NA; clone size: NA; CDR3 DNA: TGTGCCAGCAGTGACCCACGTTTAGTTGCTAGCTCCACAGATACGCAGTATTTT; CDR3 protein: CASSDPRLVASSTDTQYF
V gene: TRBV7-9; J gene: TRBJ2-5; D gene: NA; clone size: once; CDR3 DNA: TGTGCCAGCAGCTTCGCAGGGACCGAGACCCAGTACTTC; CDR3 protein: CASSFAGTETQYF
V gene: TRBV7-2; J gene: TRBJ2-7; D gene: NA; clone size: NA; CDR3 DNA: TGTGCCAGCAGCTTAGGTACAGGTTCCTCCTACGAGCAGTACTTC; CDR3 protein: CASSLGTGSSYEQYF
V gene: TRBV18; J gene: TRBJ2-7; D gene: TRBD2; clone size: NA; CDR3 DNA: TGTGCCAGCTCACCAGAGGCACTAGCGGGCTACGAGCAGTACTTC; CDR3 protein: CASSPEALAGYEQYF
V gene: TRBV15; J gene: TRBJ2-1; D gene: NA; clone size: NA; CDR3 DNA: TGTGCCACCAGCAGGGGGGGCGGGAGATCCTACAATGAGCAGTTCTTC; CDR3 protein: CATSRGGGRSYNEQFF
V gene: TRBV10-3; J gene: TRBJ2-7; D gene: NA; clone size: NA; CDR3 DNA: TGTGCCATCCGCCCGAGTGGGGTTCTGGACGAGCAGTACTTC; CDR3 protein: CAIRPSGVLDEQYF
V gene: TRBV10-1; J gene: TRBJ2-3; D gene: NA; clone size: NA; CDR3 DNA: TGCGCCAGCAGTGACCTACAGGGTATGATCGATACGCAGTATTTT; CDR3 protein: CASSDLQGMIDTQYF
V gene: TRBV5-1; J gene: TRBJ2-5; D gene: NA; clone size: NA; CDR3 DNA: TGCGCCAGCAGCCAACTAGGGGCAGGAGAGACCCAGTACTTC; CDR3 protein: CASSQLGAGETQYF
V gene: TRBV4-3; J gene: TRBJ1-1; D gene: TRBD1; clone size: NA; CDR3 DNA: TGCGCCAGCAGCCAAGAGACAGGGCGGGTGGTGAACACTGAAGCTTTCTTT; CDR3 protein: CASSQETGRVVNTEAFF
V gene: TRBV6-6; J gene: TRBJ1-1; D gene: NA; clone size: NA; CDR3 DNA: TGTGCCAGCAGTTACGGCAGGGATACTGAAGCTTTCTTT; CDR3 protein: CASSYGRDTEAFF
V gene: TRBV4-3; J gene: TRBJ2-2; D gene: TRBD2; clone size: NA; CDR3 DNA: TGCGCCAGCTCCAAAGAGCTAGCGGGAGTTAGCACCGGGGAGCTGTTTTTT; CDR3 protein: CASSKELAGVSTGELFF
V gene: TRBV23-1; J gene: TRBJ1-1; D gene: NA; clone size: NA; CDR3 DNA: TGCGCCAGCAGTCAATCGGGGGGGGATTTGAACACTGAAGCTTTCTTT; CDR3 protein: CASSQSGGDLNTEAFF
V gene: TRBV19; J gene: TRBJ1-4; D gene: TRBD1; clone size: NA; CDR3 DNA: TGTGCCAGTAGTTCGCGACAGGGGAGTGAAAAACTGTTTTTT; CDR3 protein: CASSSRQGSEKLFF
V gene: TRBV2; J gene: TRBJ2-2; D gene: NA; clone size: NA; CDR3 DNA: TGTGCCAGCATAATAGGGACCGGGGAGCTGTTTTTT; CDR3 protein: CASIIGTGELFF
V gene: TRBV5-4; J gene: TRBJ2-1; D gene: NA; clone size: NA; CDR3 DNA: TGTGCCAGCAGCAATGACTATTACAATGAGCAGTTCTTC; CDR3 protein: CASSNDYYNEQFF
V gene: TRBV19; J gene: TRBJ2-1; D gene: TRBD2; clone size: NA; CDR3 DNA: TGTGCCAGTAGTATAGATAGCCTAGCGGGGCCTTTTAGCTCCTACAATGAGCAGTTCTTC; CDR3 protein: CASSIDSLAGPFSSYNEQFF
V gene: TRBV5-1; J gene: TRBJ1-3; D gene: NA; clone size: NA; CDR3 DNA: TGCGCCAGCAGGAGGGGGAACTCTGGAAACACCATATATTTT; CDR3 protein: CASRRGNSGNTIYF